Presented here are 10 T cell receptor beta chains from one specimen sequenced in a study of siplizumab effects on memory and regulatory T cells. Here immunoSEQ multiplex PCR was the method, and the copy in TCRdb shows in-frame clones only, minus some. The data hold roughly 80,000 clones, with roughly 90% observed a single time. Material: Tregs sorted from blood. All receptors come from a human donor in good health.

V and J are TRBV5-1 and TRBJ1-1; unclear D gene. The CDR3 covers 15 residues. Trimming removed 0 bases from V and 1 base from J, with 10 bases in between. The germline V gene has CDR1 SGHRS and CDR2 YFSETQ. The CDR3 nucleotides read TGCGCCAGCAGCTTGGGAACGGGAGCGAACACTGAAGCTTTCTTT. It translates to CASSLGTGANTEAFF.

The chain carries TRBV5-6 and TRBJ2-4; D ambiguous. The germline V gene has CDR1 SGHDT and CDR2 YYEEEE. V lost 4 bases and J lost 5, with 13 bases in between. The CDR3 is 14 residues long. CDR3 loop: CASSGRGLENIQYF. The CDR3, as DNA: TGTGCCAGCAGCGGAAGAGGTCTGGAAAACATTCAGTACTTC.

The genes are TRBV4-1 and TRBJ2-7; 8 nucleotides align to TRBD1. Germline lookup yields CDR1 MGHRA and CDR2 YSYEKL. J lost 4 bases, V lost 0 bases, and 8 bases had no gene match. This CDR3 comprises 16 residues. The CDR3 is CASSQEEWDRPYEQYF. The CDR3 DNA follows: TGCGCCAGCAGCCAAGAGGAGTGGGACAGGCCTTACGAGCAGTACTTC.

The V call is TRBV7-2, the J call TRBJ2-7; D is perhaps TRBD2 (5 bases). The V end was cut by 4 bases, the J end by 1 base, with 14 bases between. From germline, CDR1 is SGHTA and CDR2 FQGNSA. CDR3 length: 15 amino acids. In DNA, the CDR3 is TGTGCCAGCAGCTCCATCGTTGGCGGGTCCTACGAGCAGTACTTC. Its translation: CASSSIVGGSYEQYF.

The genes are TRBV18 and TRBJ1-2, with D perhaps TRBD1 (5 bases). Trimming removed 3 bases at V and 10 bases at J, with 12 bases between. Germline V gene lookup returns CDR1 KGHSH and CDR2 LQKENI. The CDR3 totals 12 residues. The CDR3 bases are TGTGCCAGCTCACCTGGACAAGAAACCTACACCTTC. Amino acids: CASSPGQETYTF. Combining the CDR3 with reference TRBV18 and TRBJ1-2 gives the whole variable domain NAGVMQNPRHLVRRRGQEARLRCSPMKGHSHVYWYRQLPEEGLKFMVYLQKENIIDESGMPKERFSAEFPKEGPSILRIQQVVRGDSAAYFCASSPGQETYTFGSGTRLTVV.

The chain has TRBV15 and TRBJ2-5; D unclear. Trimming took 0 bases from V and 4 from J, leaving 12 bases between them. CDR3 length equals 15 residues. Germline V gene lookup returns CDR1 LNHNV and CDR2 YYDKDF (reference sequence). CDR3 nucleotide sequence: TGTGCCACCAGCAGAGATCTTGCAGGCGGAGAGACCCAGTACTTC. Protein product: CATSRDLAGGETQYF.

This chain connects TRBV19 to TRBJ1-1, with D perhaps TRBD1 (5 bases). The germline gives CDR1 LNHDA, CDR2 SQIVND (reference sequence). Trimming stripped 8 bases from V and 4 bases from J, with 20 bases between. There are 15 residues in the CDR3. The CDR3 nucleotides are TGTGCCAGTGGTCGACTGGTGGGGGTAAGCACTGAAGCTTTCTTT. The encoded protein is CASGRLVGVSTEAFF.

The CDR3 sequence: CASRATGEETQYF. The CDR3 nucleotides read TGTGCCAGCAGAGCGACAGGGGAGGAGACCCAGTACTTC. The chain joins TRBV2 to TRBJ2-5, with 8 bases identical to TRBD1. J gave up 5 bases and V 6 bases, and 5 bases lay outside the gene matches. CDR3 size: 13 residues. Looked up from germline, CDR1 is SNHLY and CDR2 is FYNNEI.

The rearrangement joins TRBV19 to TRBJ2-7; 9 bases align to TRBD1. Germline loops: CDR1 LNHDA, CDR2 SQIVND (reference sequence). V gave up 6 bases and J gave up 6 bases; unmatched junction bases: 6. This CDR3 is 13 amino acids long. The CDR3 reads CASRGQGRAEQYF. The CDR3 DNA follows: TGTGCCAGTAGGGGACAGGGTCGGGCCGAGCAGTACTTC.

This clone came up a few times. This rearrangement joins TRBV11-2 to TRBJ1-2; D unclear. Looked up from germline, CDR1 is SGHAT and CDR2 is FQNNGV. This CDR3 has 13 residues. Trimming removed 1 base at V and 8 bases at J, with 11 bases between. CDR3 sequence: CASSLALEGGYTF. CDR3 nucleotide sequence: TGTGCCAGCAGCTTAGCCCTCGAAGGAGGCTACACCTTC.